What follows are 21 T cell receptor beta chains derived from one specimen sequenced in a study of blood T cells in healthy people across ages. A J-beta primer mix and a sample-barcoded 5' primer were used in a second PCR of about 7 to 12 cycles. TCRdb reanalysed the 5' RACE reads using MiXCR and keeps one entry per CDR3 protein. The sample lists roughly 720,000 distinct CDR3 sequences; 50% to 65% were seen once. The sample taken for sequencing was blood. These receptors all come from an elderly man in good health.

The chain is built from TRBV20-1 and TRBJ2-5; 10 nucleotides line up with TRBD2. The CDR3 runs to 14 residues. Germline V CDR1 and CDR2: DFQATT, SNEGSKA (reference sequence). Losses at the gene ends were 3 bases for V and 11 bases for J; bases not matched to a gene: 12. CDR3 coding DNA: TGCAGTGCTAGCCTCCTAGCGGGAGCGGGTGAGCAGTACTTC. Protein sequence: CSASLLAGAGEQYF.

The J gene is TRBJ2-6, the V gene TRBV6-2 or TRBV6-3; D is unresolved. From germline, CDR1 is MNHEY and CDR2 SVGEGT. Trimming took 0 bases from V and 4 from J, leaving 10 bases between them. This CDR3 is 16 amino acids long. The CDR3 loop reads CASSYSPLGGANVLTF. The CDR3 region has the DNA TGTGCCAGCAGTTACTCCCCGTTGGGGGGGGCCAACGTCCTGACTTTC.

This clonotype was seen only a few times. This chain joins TRBV11-2 and TRBJ1-2; D is undetermined. V lost 1 base and J lost 7, with 13 bases in between. Per germline, CDR1 SGHAT and CDR2 FQNNGV. The length of the CDR3 is 14 residues. The CDR3 DNA is TGTGCCAGCAGCTTAGGCTGGGGTTCGGGTGGCTACACCTTC. Its translation is CASSLGWGSGGYTF. The variable domain in full, with the rest retrieved from reference TRBV11-2 and TRBJ1-2, is EAGVAQSPRYKIIEKRQSVAFWCNPISGHATLYWYQQILGQGPKLLIQFQNNGVVDDSQLPKDRFSAERLKGVDSTLKIQPAKLEDSAVYLCASSLGWGSGGYTFGSGTRLTVV.

The chain couples TRBV4-1 to TRBJ2-4; unclear D gene. The germline V gene encodes CDR1 MGHRA and CDR2 YSYEKL. The length of the CDR3 is 13 residues. V was clipped by 4 bases and J by 2 bases, with 6 bases between them. The CDR3 sequence is CASSPNPKNIQYF. CDR3 sequence (DNA): TGCGCCAGCAGCCCGAACCCCAAAAACATTCAGTACTTC.

The chain links TRBV24-1 to TRBJ2-2; perhaps TRBD1 as D (5 bases). The CDR3 is 16 residues long. The germline V gene has CDR1 KGHDR and CDR2 SFDVKD. V was trimmed by 3 bases and J by 0 bases, leaving 10 bases between them. CDR3 amino acids: CATSDRTPANTGELFF. In DNA, the CDR3 is TGTGCCACCAGTGATCGGACACCCGCGAACACCGGGGAGCTGTTTTTT.

The J gene is TRBJ2-7, the V gene TRBV3-1; D possibly matches TRBD1 or TRBD2 (5 bases each). Germline CDR1 is LGHDT and CDR2 is YNNKEL (reference sequence). Deletions cut 3 bases from V and 0 bases from J, with 9 bases between. This CDR3 is built from 14 residues. The CDR3 protein is CASSQGRSSYEQYF. DNA for the CDR3: TGTGCCAGCAGCCAGGGACGGAGCTCCTACGAGCAGTACTTC.

This rearrangement joins TRBV7-2 to TRBJ2-5; either TRBD1 or TRBD2 may supply D (5 bases each). The CDR3 contains 14 residues. V was cut by 6 bases and J by 0 bases, with 11 bases left in between. The germline V gene has CDR1 SGHTA and CDR2 FQGNSA. CDR3 coding DNA: TGTGCCAGCAGGACCCGGGACCACCAAGAGACCCAGTACTTC. It encodes CASRTRDHQETQYF.

This clonotype was seen a handful of times. The chain recombines TRBV7-9 with TRBJ1-2, with no clear D. V was shortened by 5 bases and J by 7 bases, with 8 bases between the two germline ends. This CDR3 has 11 residues. Germline-derived CDR1 and CDR2 are SEHNR and FQNEAQ (reference sequence). This CDR3 reads CASSQARGYTF. CDR3 bases: TGTGCCAGCAGCCAGGCGCGTGGCTACACCTTC.

This rearrangement joins TRBV18 to TRBJ1-4; possible D gene TRBD1, 6 bases. Germline assignment: CDR1 KGHSH and CDR2 LQKENI. V lost 8 bases to trimming and J lost 8 bases, with 18 bases between them. The CDR3 is 14 residues long. The CDR3: CASLRGGKEEKLFF. CDR3 nucleotide sequence: TGTGCCAGCCTACGAGGGGGAAAGGAGGAAAAACTGTTTTTT.

In this sample, this clonotype turned up a few times. The chain recombines TRBV5-1 with TRBJ2-3; 7 bases agree with TRBD1. Germline-derived CDR1 and CDR2 are SGHRS and YFSETQ. V dropped 2 bases and J dropped 6; count of bases not matched to a gene: 9. CDR3 size: 15 residues. The CDR3 sequence: CASSFMGQKRDTQYF. The DNA for the CDR3 is TGCGCCAGCAGCTTTATGGGACAGAAGAGGGATACGCAGTATTTT.

This clonotype showed up just a few times. The V and J genes are TRBV20-1 and TRBJ1-1; no definite D call. Germline V gives CDR1 DFQATT, CDR2 SNEGSKA (reference sequence). There are 17 residues in the CDR3. V lost 4 bases and J 1 base, leaving 22 bases between the germline ends. This chain's CDR3 is CSATSPGTPRKNTEAFF. The CDR3 DNA reads TGCAGTGCTACATCGCCAGGTACCCCACGAAAGAACACTGAAGCTTTCTTT.

The chain links TRBV18 to TRBJ1-4; TRBD1 matches 8 bases. V trimming: 6 bases; J trimming: 8 bases; junction bases outside the gene matches: 8. Looked up from germline, CDR1 is KGHSH and CDR2 is LQKENI. This CDR3 is 14 amino acids long. CDR3: CASSDRGVREKLFF. The CDR3 bases are TGTGCCAGCTCCGACAGGGGAGTACGAGAAAAACTGTTTTTT.

This clonotype turned up a few times. A much larger clonotype is one base distant, so this may be a read error. CDR3 in amino acids: CASSVGWGQDIQYF. The CDR3 DNA follows: TGTGCCAGCAGTGTGGGGTGGGGGCAAGACATTCAGTACTTC. This chain uses TRBV27 with TRBJ2-4, with a tentative D call TRBD1 (6 bases). The CDR3 is made up of 14 amino acids. The ends were cut back, 5 bases at V and 8 bases at J, with 16 bases in the middle. Per the germline V gene, CDR1 is MNHEY and CDR2 is SMNVEV (reference sequence).

The chain recombines TRBV9 with TRBJ2-1, with TRBD1 matching 10 bases. Losses at the gene ends were 0 bases for V and 7 bases for J; bases not matched to a gene: 4. This CDR3 region has 15 residues. CDR1 SGDLS and CDR2 YYNGEE come from the germline V gene. CDR3 sequence reads: CASSVEGQGLNEQFF. In nucleotides, the CDR3 is TGTGCCAGCAGCGTAGAGGGACAGGGGTTGAATGAGCAGTTCTTC.

The V call is TRBV7-9, the J call TRBJ2-7; TRBD2 is a possible D gene (6 bases). The V gene's germline CDR1 is SEHNR and CDR2 FQNEAQ (reference sequence). V lost 5 bases and J lost 0, with 14 bases in between. The CDR3 has 15 amino acids. CDR3 DNA sequence: TGTGCCAGCAGCCCGCGGGACGGGTACTCCTACGAGCAGTACTTC. The encoded protein is CASSPRDGYSYEQYF. Full variable domain (outside the CDR3, taken from reference TRBV7-9 and TRBJ2-7): DTGVSQNPRHKITKRGQNVTFRCDPISEHNRLYWYRQTLGQGPEFLTYFQNEAQLEKSRLLSDRFSAERPKGSFSTLEIQRTEQGDSAMYLCASSPRDGYSYEQYFGPGTRLTVT.

The DNA for the CDR3 is TGTGCCACCAGCAGGGGGATACTAGAATTTACAGATACGCAGTATTTT. Amino acids: CATSRGILEFTDTQYF. This chain uses TRBV15 with TRBJ2-3; TRBD2 might be the D (5 bases). V was trimmed by 3 bases and J by 3 bases, leaving 16 bases between them. This CDR3 contains 16 residues. The germline gives CDR1 LNHNV, CDR2 YYDKDF (reference sequence).

The chain has TRBV29-1 and TRBJ1-5, with D unresolved. Germline V gene lookup returns CDR1 SQVTM and CDR2 ANQGSEA. The CDR3 has 12 residues. Trimming removed 3 bases from V and 3 bases from J, with 6 bases in between. The DNA of the CDR3 is TGCAGCGTTGAGTCCCCCAATCAGCCCCAGCATTTT. The encoded protein is CSVESPNQPQHF.

The chain joins TRBV29-1 to TRBJ2-7; a possible D gene is TRBD2 (6 bases). The length of the CDR3 is 14 residues. The germline V gene encodes CDR1 SQVTM and CDR2 ANQGSEA. Between the trimmed V and J ends, which lost 4 bases and 7 bases, there was a span of 20 bases. CDR3 loop: CSVAERWGGNEQYF. CDR3 nucleotide sequence: TGCAGCGTTGCGGAGCGTTGGGGAGGCAATGAGCAGTACTTC.

The chain combines TRBV20-1 with TRBJ2-3; D unclear. The CDR3 length is 13 residues. Deletions cut 0 bases from V and 3 bases from J, with 7 bases between. Germline CDR1 reads DFQATT; CDR2 reads SNEGSKA (reference sequence). The CDR3 DNA reads TGCAGTGCTAGAGATGGAGCGACAGATACGCAGTATTTT. Translating gives CSARDGATDTQYF.

The chain couples TRBV28 to TRBJ2-7; 7 bases are a match to TRBD1. Germline CDR1 reads MDHEN; CDR2 reads SYDVKM. The CDR3 runs 14 residues. V was pared by 7 bases and J by 6 bases, with 12 bases of the junction left unmatched. This CDR3 is CASTLQGTLREQYF. The CDR3, as DNA: TGTGCCAGCACCTTACAGGGGACCCTTCGCGAGCAGTACTTC. Full variable domain (remainder filled in from reference TRBV28 and TRBJ2-7): DVKVTQSSRYLVKRTGEKVFLECVQDMDHENMFWYRQDPGLGLRLIYFSYDVKMKEKGDIPEGYSVSREKKERFSLILESASTNQTSMYLCASTLQGTLREQYFGPGTRLTVT.

Turning to this clonotype: Germline and junction disagree at one end, which may indicate a read error. V usage is TRBV11-2 and J usage is TRBJ2-7; D possibly matches TRBD1 or TRBD2 (5 bases each). This CDR3 is built from 15 residues. Germline V gives CDR1 SGHAT, CDR2 FQNNGV. In DNA form, the CDR3 reads TGTGCCAGCAGCCTCGGGGACCCCAGACGGGACGAGAAGTACTTC. Protein: CASSLGDPRRDEKYF.